These 22 T cell receptor beta chains were all obtained from the same sample, sequenced in a study of blood T cell repertoires in COVID-19. Sequenced by immunoSEQ multiplex PCR; TCRdb stores in-frame clones only, minus some. The table includes tens of thousands of clones, 84% detected once. Sequenced material: peripheral blood. The receptors originated from a man between 65 and 85 years old with active COVID-19.

The chain recombines TRBV2 with TRBJ2-1; 13 positions agree with TRBD2. This CDR3 comprises 16 residues. V trimming: 3 bases; J trimming: 2 bases; junction bases outside the gene matches: 1. Germline lookup yields CDR1 SNHLY and CDR2 FYNNEI. This CDR3 is CASSEGLAGTYNEQFF. The CDR3 coding sequence is TGTGCCAGCAGTGAGGGACTAGCGGGGACCTACAATGAGCAGTTCTTC.

The J gene is TRBJ2-7, the V gene TRBV7-2, with 15 bases matching TRBD2. There are 17 residues in the CDR3. V shed 0 bases and J 6 bases; nucleotides not matched to a gene: 6. Germline assignment: CDR1 SGHTA and CDR2 FQGNSA. CDR3 protein: CASSLARTSGRAGEQYF. The CDR3 bases are TGTGCCAGCAGCTTAGCTAGGACTAGCGGGAGGGCCGGCGAGCAGTACTTC.

The genes are TRBV30 and TRBJ2-5; D unresolved. The CDR3 contains 13 residues. With 2 bases removed from V and 5 bases from J, the gap between germline ends came to 12 bases. The germline CDR1 and CDR2 sequences are GTSNPN and SVGIG (reference sequence). The CDR3 loop reads CAWSPPSSETQYF. Written as DNA, the CDR3 is TGTGCCTGGAGTCCCCCCTCTTCGGAGACCCAGTACTTC.

This clone was picked up one time. The chain has TRBV6-1 and TRBJ2-4; 9 bases match TRBD2. The CDR3 runs 15 residues. Germline CDR1 and CDR2: MNHNS and SASEGT. Trimming cost V 1 base and J 9 bases; bases outside gene matches: 7. The DNA for the CDR3 is TGTGCCAGCAGTGAAGTGGGGACTAGCATTGCCATTCAGTACTTC. Its translation is CASSEVGTSIAIQYF.

The chain combines TRBV11-2 with TRBJ1-1; D is unclear. Trimming took 2 bases from V and 4 from J, leaving 8 bases between them. Germline V gives CDR1 SGHAT, CDR2 FQNNGV. This CDR3 comprises 13 residues. CDR3 amino acids: CASSLNRGTEAFF. The CDR3, as DNA: TGTGCCAGCAGCTTAAATCGGGGCACTGAAGCTTTCTTT.

The V call is TRBV9, the J call TRBJ2-7, with 8 bases identical to TRBD2. In germline, CDR1 is SGDLS, CDR2 YYNGEE. J was trimmed by 6 bases and V by 0 bases; bases with no gene match: 2. The CDR3 totals 13 residues. CDR3 region: CASSVGAGGEQYF. The CDR3 DNA sequence: TGTGCCAGCAGCGTAGGGGCGGGGGGCGAGCAGTACTTC.

This sequence joins TRBV3-1 (or the pseudogene TRBV3-2) and TRBJ2-3; tentative D call: TRBD2 (5 bases). The CDR3 extends over 21 amino acids. V gave up 4 bases and J gave up 1 base, with 30 bases separating them. Germline CDR1 is LGHDT and CDR2 is YNNKEL (reference sequence). The CDR3 spells CASSLRRPRSTRAAGTDTQYF. CDR3 DNA sequence: TGTGCCAGCAGCCTCCGGAGGCCCCGATCAACCCGGGCCGCGGGCACAGATACGCAGTATTTT.

The chain is built from TRBV3-1 (or the pseudogene TRBV3-2) and TRBJ2-1; D might be TRBD2 (6 bases). Trimming left V 4 bases short and J 5 bases short, with 24 bases between. Germline V gives CDR1 LGHDT, CDR2 YNNKEL (reference sequence). The CDR3 runs to 18 residues. The CDR3: CASSPVKSWGTSDNEQFF. CDR3 nucleotide sequence: TGTGCCAGCAGCCCAGTCAAATCCTGGGGGACTTCCGACAATGAGCAGTTCTTC.

The chain is built from TRBV7-8 and TRBJ2-2; 7 nucleotides align to TRBD2. CDR1 is SGHVS and CDR2 is FQNEAQ in the germline V gene. J gave up 6 bases and V 2 bases, and 6 bases lay outside the gene matches. There are 15 residues in the CDR3. CDR3 amino acids: CASSLRRENPGELFF. CDR3 nucleotide sequence: TGTGCCAGCAGCTTACGGCGGGAGAATCCCGGGGAGCTGTTTTTT.

This chain uses TRBV28 with TRBJ2-7; 8 nucleotides agree with TRBD1. The junction had 8 bases not matched to a gene; V was cut back by 5 bases and J by 2 bases. The CDR3 consists of 15 residues. Germline CDR1 is MDHEN and CDR2 is SYDVKM. The CDR3 reads CASSKTGGGTYEQYF. CDR3 nucleotides: TGTGCCAGCAGTAAAACAGGGGGAGGAACCTACGAGCAGTACTTC.

The chain has TRBV19 and TRBJ1-5, with a possible D match to TRBD1 (5 bases). CDR1 and CDR2 (germline): LNHDA, SQIVND (reference sequence). Trimming took off 1 base at V and 9 bases at J, with 7 bases between the two ends. The CDR3 runs 12 residues. CDR3: CASSIVQGPQHF. As DNA, the CDR3 is TGTGCCAGTAGTATAGTGCAGGGGCCCCAGCATTTT.

V is TRBV9 and J is TRBJ2-7, with TRBD1 matching over 8 bases. V shed 3 bases, J shed 1 base, and the junction held 3 bases outside the gene matches. From germline, CDR1 is SGDLS and CDR2 YYNGEE. The CDR3 is 14 residues long. The CDR3, as DNA: TGTGCCAGCAGCGAGAGGGACAGGTCCTACGAGCAGTACTTC. This translates into CASSERDRSYEQYF.

The chain couples TRBV20-1 to TRBJ2-4; D remains ambiguous. CDR1 and CDR2 (germline): DFQATT, SNEGSKA (reference sequence). V lost 1 base to trimming and J lost 7 bases, with 5 bases between them. The CDR3 is 11 residues long. The CDR3 sequence is CSARVSNIQYF. The CDR3 DNA is TGCAGTGCTAGAGTAAGCAACATTCAGTACTTC.

The V gene is TRBV7-2, the J gene TRBJ1-2, with D possibly being TRBD1 (5 bases). The CDR3 totals 13 residues. CDR1 and CDR2 from the germline V gene are SGHTA and FQGNSA. Trimming shortened V by 6 bases and J by 5 bases, and 13 bases separated the two germline ends. DNA for the CDR3: TGTGCCAGCAGTGCGGGGACCCGATATGGCTACACCTTC. It translates to CASSAGTRYGYTF. The variable domain in full, completed from reference TRBV7-2 and TRBJ1-2, reads GAGVSQSPSNKVTEKGKDVELRCDPISGHTALYWYRQSLGQGLEFLIYFQGNSAPDKSGLPSDRFSAERTGGSVSTLTIQRTQQEDSAVYLCASSAGTRYGYTFGSGTRLTVV.

The chain uses TRBV4-3 and TRBJ1-1; D possibly corresponds to TRBD1 (5 bases). Trimming removed 4 bases from V and 4 bases from J, with 13 bases in between. Germline values: CDR1 LGHNA, CDR2 YSLEER. The CDR3 extends over 14 amino acids. CDR3 DNA sequence: TGCGCCAGCAGCCGCCAACCGGGGGGCACTGAAGCTTTCTTT. Translated, it gives CASSRQPGGTEAFF.

The chain links TRBV7-2 to TRBJ2-7, with TRBD2 matching over 14 bases. The CDR3 sequence is 16 residues long. V dropped 5 bases and J dropped 5; count of bases not matched to a gene: 8. Germline CDR1 SGHTA, CDR2 FQGNSA. The CDR3 DNA follows: TGTGCCAGCAGCGCCTCCGGGACTAGCGGGAGAGACGAGCAGTACTTC. This translates into CASSASGTSGRDEQYF.

CDR3 protein: CASSEMTGNYGYTF. The CDR3 region has the DNA TGTGCCAGCAGCGAAATGACAGGGAACTATGGCTACACCTTC. The chain is built from TRBV9 and TRBJ1-2; 7 bases align to TRBD1. CDR1 and CDR2 (germline): SGDLS, YYNGEE. The CDR3 is made up of 14 amino acids. The V gene end was trimmed by 3 bases and the J gene end by 2 bases; junction bases not matched to a gene: 4.

J is TRBJ1-1 and V is TRBV30, with 11 bases matching TRBD1. CDR1 is GTSNPN, CDR2 SVGIG, per germline (reference sequence). V lost 1 base and J lost 4; bases outside the gene matches: 5. This CDR3 has 15 amino acids. The CDR3: CAWSGTGGLGTEAFF. The DNA for the CDR3 is TGTGCCTGGAGTGGGACAGGGGGCTTAGGCACTGAAGCTTTCTTT.

The chain employs TRBV9 and TRBJ2-1; 8 bases are a match to TRBD1. The V segment lost 4 bases and the J segment 4 bases; nucleotides outside the gene matches: 13. CDR3 size: 17 residues. The germline V gene has CDR1 SGDLS and CDR2 YYNGEE. The CDR3 DNA sequence: TGTGCCAGCAGCCCGCGTCAGGGGGCATCGTCGTACAATGAGCAGTTCTTC. Its protein product is CASSPRQGASSYNEQFF.

DNA of the CDR3: TGTGCCAGCTCACCACAACCAAGGGGCCAGGGGATCAACGAGCAGTACTTC. This codes for CASSPQPRGQGINEQYF. The chain carries TRBV18 and TRBJ2-7; possibly TRBD1 for D (6 bases). Per germline, CDR1 KGHSH and CDR2 LQKENI. Trimming pared 1 base from V and 5 bases from J, leaving 21 bases between. This CDR3 comprises 17 residues.

This clone appeared a few times. The J gene is TRBJ2-7, the V gene TRBV11-1, with 9 nucleotides matching TRBD2. The CDR3 extends over 14 amino acids. The V segment lost 1 base and the J segment 3 bases; nucleotides outside the gene matches: 1. Germline CDR1 reads SGHAT; CDR2 reads FQDESV (reference sequence). The CDR3 DNA reads TGTGCCAGCAGCTTAGTAGCGGGGGACTACGAGCAGTACTTC. Its translation: CASSLVAGDYEQYF.

V and J are TRBV24-1 and TRBJ2-7; 11 positions agree with TRBD2. The CDR3 covers 15 residues. The germline V gene encodes CDR1 KGHDR and CDR2 SFDVKD. The V segment lost 5 bases and the J segment 2 bases; nucleotides outside the gene matches: 4. The CDR3 region has the DNA TGTGCCACCAGTGTACTAGCGGGAGTCCCCTACGAGCAGTACTTC. Amino acid sequence: CATSVLAGVPYEQYF.